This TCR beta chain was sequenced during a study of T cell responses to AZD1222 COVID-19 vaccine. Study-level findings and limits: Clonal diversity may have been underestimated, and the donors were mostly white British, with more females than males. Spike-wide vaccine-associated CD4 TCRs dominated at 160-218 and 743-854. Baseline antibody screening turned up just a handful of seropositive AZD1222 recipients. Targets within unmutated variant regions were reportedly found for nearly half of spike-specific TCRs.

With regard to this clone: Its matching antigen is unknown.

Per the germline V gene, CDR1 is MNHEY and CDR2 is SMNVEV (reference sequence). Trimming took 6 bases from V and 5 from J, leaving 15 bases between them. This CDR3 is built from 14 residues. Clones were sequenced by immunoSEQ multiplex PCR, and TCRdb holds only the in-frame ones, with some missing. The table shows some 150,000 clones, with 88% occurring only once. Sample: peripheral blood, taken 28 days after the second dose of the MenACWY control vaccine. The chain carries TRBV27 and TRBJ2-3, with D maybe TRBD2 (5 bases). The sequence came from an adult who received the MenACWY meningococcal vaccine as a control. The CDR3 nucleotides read TGTGCCAGCAGCCGGAGGCTAGCTGGAGATACGCAGTATTTT. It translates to CASSRRLAGDTQYF.